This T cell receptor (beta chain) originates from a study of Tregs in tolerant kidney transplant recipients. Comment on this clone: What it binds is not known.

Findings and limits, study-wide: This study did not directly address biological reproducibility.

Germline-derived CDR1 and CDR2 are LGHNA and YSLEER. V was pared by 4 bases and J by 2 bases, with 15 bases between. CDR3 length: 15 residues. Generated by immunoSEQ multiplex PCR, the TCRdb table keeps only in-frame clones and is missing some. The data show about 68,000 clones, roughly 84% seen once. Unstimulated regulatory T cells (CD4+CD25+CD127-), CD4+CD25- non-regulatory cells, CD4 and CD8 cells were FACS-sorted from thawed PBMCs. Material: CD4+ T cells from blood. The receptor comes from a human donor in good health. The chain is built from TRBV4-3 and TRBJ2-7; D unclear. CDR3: CASSPATGSTYEQYF. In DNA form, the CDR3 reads TGCGCCAGCAGCCCAGCGACGGGCAGTACCTACGAGCAGTACTTC.